The 21 T cell receptor beta chains listed next were all sequenced from one sample in a study of neurological immune-mediated disorders. TCRdb fed the 5' RACE reads into MiXCR, producing one record per CDR3 protein. The sample lists approximately 100,000 distinct CDR3 sequences; roughly 4% were seen once. Sequences were obtained from PBMCs. These receptors came from a woman aged 18 to 35 with multiple sclerosis.

This clonotype was seen at least ten times. The V gene is TRBV20-1, the J gene TRBJ2-7, with a tentative D call TRBD2 (6 bases). This CDR3 is 14 amino acids long. Germline CDR1 DFQATT, CDR2 SNEGSKA (reference sequence). V was trimmed by 1 base and J by 9 bases, leaving 19 bases between them. Here the CDR3 DNA reads TGCAGTGCTAGAGTGGCTTTGGAGGGCCTGAGGCAGTACTTC. Translation gives CSARVALEGLRQYF.

There are a few counts of this clonotype. The rearrangement joins TRBV7-7 to TRBJ2-2; perhaps TRBD2 as D (6 bases). The CDR3 runs to 15 residues. Germline V gives CDR1 SSHAT, CDR2 FNYEAQ (reference sequence). V lost 1 base and J lost 4, with 10 bases in between. The chain's CDR3 is CASSLGSAGTGELFF. In nucleotides, the CDR3 is TGTGCCAGCAGCTTAGGTTCAGCGGGCACCGGGGAGCTGTTTTTT.

A few counts support this clonotype. This chain links TRBV20-1 with TRBJ2-1, with D possibly TRBD1 on 6 matching bases. Germline CDR1 DFQATT, CDR2 SNEGSKA (reference sequence). The V gene lost 5 bases and the J gene lost 3 bases, with 17 bases spanning the gap. The CDR3 consists of 15 residues. CDR3 residues: CSASIDRPLYNEQFF. As DNA, the CDR3 is TGCAGTGCTTCCATCGACAGGCCCCTCTACAATGAGCAGTTCTTC.

This clonotype was found many times. The chain uses TRBV12-3 or TRBV12-4 and TRBJ1-5; D is ambiguous. V lost 1 base and J lost 7, with 5 bases in between. This CDR3 comprises 12 residues. Written as DNA, the CDR3 is TGTGCCAGCAGTTTAGATGGGCAGCCCCAGCATTTT. Its translation is CASSLDGQPQHF.

This clonotype was picked up many times. The chain employs TRBV12-3 or TRBV12-4 and TRBJ1-4, with TRBD1 matching over 7 bases. The CDR3 extends over 15 amino acids. The V segment lost 5 bases and the J segment 3 bases; nucleotides outside the gene matches: 6. The CDR3 protein is CASSPSGQPNEKLFF. In DNA, the CDR3 is TGTGCCAGCAGTCCATCGGGACAGCCTAATGAAAAACTGTTTTTT.

Many counts were recorded for this clonotype. The chain has TRBV25-1 and TRBJ2-3, with D uncertain. The V end was cut by 7 bases, the J end by 4 bases, with 9 bases between. This CDR3 region has 12 residues. Germline V lookup: CDR1 MGHDK, CDR2 SYGVNS. The CDR3 sequence: CASTSPADTQYF. The CDR3 DNA is TGTGCCAGCACTTCCCCCGCAGATACGCAGTATTTT.

This clonotype was picked up many times. The chain carries TRBV5-1 and TRBJ2-3, with 11 bases aligning to TRBD1. The germline gives CDR1 SGHRS, CDR2 YFSETQ. The CDR3 is 16 amino acids. J gave up 0 bases and V 0 bases, and 0 bases lay outside the gene matches. CDR3: CASSLGDRGSTDTQYF. Here the CDR3 DNA reads TGCGCCAGCAGCTTGGGGGACAGGGGGAGCACAGATACGCAGTATTTT.

The table lists this clonotype with many counts. The gene calls are TRBV10-3 and TRBJ2-3; a weak D match, TRBD1 (5 bases). This CDR3 region has 11 residues. The V end was cut by 9 bases, the J end by 5 bases, with 9 bases between. The germline V gene encodes CDR1 ENHRY and CDR2 SYGVKD. The CDR3 coding sequence is TGTGCCATAATGGGGCAAGATACGCAGTATTTT. Translation: CAIMGQDTQYF.

This clonotype was detected ten times or more. V gene TRBV10-3 combines with J gene TRBJ1-1; weak D call: TRBD1 (5 bases). Per the germline V gene, CDR1 is ENHRY and CDR2 is SYGVKD. Trimming stripped 6 bases from V and 7 bases from J, with 12 bases between. This CDR3 comprises 12 residues. The CDR3: CAISPGDGEAFF. The CDR3 DNA sequence: TGTGCCATCAGCCCCGGGGACGGTGAAGCTTTCTTT.

The sample holds many counts of this clonotype. This sequence joins TRBV27 and TRBJ1-1; D may be TRBD1 (6 bases). Looked up from germline, CDR1 is MNHEY and CDR2 is SMNVEV (reference sequence). V was clipped by 1 base and J by 4 bases, with 13 bases between them. The CDR3 sequence is 15 residues long. The chain's CDR3 is CASSLWPRGGTEAFF. Written as DNA, the CDR3 is TGTGCCAGCAGTTTATGGCCCAGGGGTGGCACTGAAGCTTTCTTT.

In this sample, this clonotype turned up many times. The chain recombines TRBV28 with TRBJ1-4; 7 bases are a match to TRBD1. The CDR3 extends over 16 amino acids. The trim removed 8 bases at V and 7 bases at J, leaving 16 bases unmatched. In germline, CDR1 is MDHEN, CDR2 SYDVKM. CDR3 in amino acids: CASSRGGQGAVEKLFF. Written as DNA, the CDR3 is TGTGCCAGCTCCAGGGGGGGCCAGGGTGCAGTTGAAAAACTGTTTTTT.

There are many counts of this clonotype. The chain has TRBV2 and TRBJ1-6; D gene uncertain. The CDR3 runs 14 residues. V was clipped by 3 bases and J by 14 bases, with 17 bases between them. In germline, CDR1 is SNHLY, CDR2 FYNNEI. This chain's CDR3 is CASSDDTSLTALHF. The CDR3 nucleotides are TGTGCCAGCAGTGACGACACCTCGCTTACGGCCCTCCACTTT.

This clonotype has ten or more counts. This chain's CDR3 is CASSQGTGDTGELFF. For the CDR3, the DNA is TGTGCCAGCAGCCAAGGGACAGGGGACACCGGGGAGCTGTTTTTT. The chain is built from TRBV4-2 and TRBJ2-2; 9 bases align to TRBD1. Germline CDR1 LGHNA, CDR2 YNFKEQ. The CDR3 extends over 15 amino acids. The V segment lost 1 base and the J segment 3 bases; nucleotides outside the gene matches: 0.

This clonotype has at least ten counts. V usage is TRBV28 and J usage is TRBJ2-7; TRBD1 aligns across 8 bases. Germline-derived CDR1 and CDR2 are MDHEN and SYDVKM. With 5 bases clipped from V and 6 bases from J, the junction kept 12 bases outside the gene matches. The CDR3 is 15 amino acids. In DNA, the CDR3 is TGTGCCAGCAGTCCCAGGGGGCAAGTAGTCTGCGAGCAGTACTTC. As protein: CASSPRGQVVCEQYF.

This clonotype was observed many times. The chain uses TRBV4-2 and TRBJ2-7; 7 bases line up with TRBD1. The germline gives CDR1 LGHNA, CDR2 YNFKEQ. The ends lost 1 base at V and 5 bases at J; junction bases unmatched: 8. There are 15 residues in the CDR3. DNA of the CDR3: TGTGCCAGCAGCCAAGTCGACAGGGTTAGGGACGAGCAGTACTTC. This codes for CASSQVDRVRDEQYF.

This clonotype has a count of ten or more. The chain is built from TRBV5-1 and TRBJ2-1; no reliable D call. The V end was cut by 2 bases, the J end by 0 bases, with 12 bases between. Germline V gene lookup returns CDR1 SGHRS and CDR2 YFSETQ. The CDR3 covers 16 residues. CDR3 DNA: TGCGCCAGCAGCTTAGGTCTCCCGAGCTCCTACAATGAGCAGTTCTTC. The encoded protein is CASSLGLPSSYNEQFF.

This clonotype was found many times. V is TRBV5-1 and J is TRBJ1-2; the D is unclear. V was clipped by 7 bases and J by 2 bases, with 12 bases between them. The CDR3 spans 13 residues. CDR1 and CDR2 from the germline V gene are SGHRS and YFSETQ. CDR3 nucleotides: TGCGCCAGCTCTTCGGAGGGAAACTATGGCTACACCTTC. Residues: CASSSEGNYGYTF.

There are many counts of this clonotype. CDR3 protein: CASSSRRLADTQYF. The CDR3 DNA is TGTGCCAGCAGCTCCCGAAGGTTGGCGGATACGCAGTATTTT. The J gene is TRBJ2-3, the V gene TRBV7-2; D ambiguous. The CDR3 has 14 amino acids. With 4 bases removed from V and 6 bases from J, the gap between germline ends came to 14 bases. Per germline, CDR1 SGHTA and CDR2 FQGNSA.

At least ten counts were recorded for this clonotype. The CDR3 DNA is TGCGCCAGCAGCCCCGGACAGGCTACCGGAGAGACCCAGTACTTC. Its translation is CASSPGQATGETQYF. The rearrangement links TRBV5-1 to TRBJ2-5; 7 bases fit TRBD1. The CDR3 is made up of 15 amino acids. The germline V gene encodes CDR1 SGHRS and CDR2 YFSETQ. The V and J ends lost 4 bases and 4 bases, in that order; junction bases with no gene match: 10. Based on the CDR3 plus reference TRBV5-1 and TRBJ2-5, the full variable domain is KAGVTQTPRYLIKTRGQQVTLSCSPISGHRSVSWYQQTPGQGLQFLFEYFSETQRNKGNFPGRFSGRQFSNSRSEMNVSTLELGDSALYLCASSPGQATGETQYFGPGTRLLVL.

This clonotype was observed at least ten times. This rearrangement joins TRBV6-5 to TRBJ2-3, with D unresolved. This CDR3 has 15 residues. Germline CDR1 MNHEY, CDR2 SVGAGI. Trimming left V 6 bases short and J 6 bases short, with 19 bases between. CDR3 sequence: CASRRTELRMDTQYF. The CDR3 DNA reads as TGTGCCAGCAGGCGCACAGAACTCCGAATGGATACGCAGTATTTT.

This clonotype occurred many times. V usage is TRBV27 and J usage is TRBJ1-4; 9 bases map to TRBD1. V shed 7 bases, J shed 5 bases, and the junction held 8 bases outside the gene matches. Per germline, CDR1 MNHEY and CDR2 SMNVEV (reference sequence). The CDR3 extends over 15 amino acids. The CDR3 DNA reads TGTGCCAGCAAAACTTTGGGACAGGGAAATGAAAAACTGTTTTTT. Translated: CASKTLGQGNEKLFF.